Below are 19 T cell receptor beta chains sequenced from a single sample in a study of identical twins. TCRdb re-called the 5' RACE reads with MiXCR, one entry per CDR3 protein. The top ten clones hold under 0.35% of a sample with 1.5 million to 2 million distinct CDR3 sequences, around 33% of them seen once. Sequencing input: cord blood. These receptors were obtained from a newborn girl in good health.

The chain has TRBV20-1 and TRBJ2-1; 10 nucleotides align to TRBD2. The CDR3 loop spans 17 amino acids. Trimming cost V 3 bases and J 5 bases; bases outside gene matches: 13. Germline V gene data show CDR1 as DFQATT and CDR2 as SNEGSKA (reference sequence). The CDR3 protein is CSASRAGLAYDNNEQFF. CDR3 in DNA: TGCAGTGCTAGTAGGGCGGGACTAGCGTATGATAACAATGAGCAGTTCTTC.

The chain links TRBV4-2 to TRBJ2-1; 10 positions agree with TRBD2. The germline V gene encodes CDR1 LGHNA and CDR2 YNFKEQ. The CDR3 covers 17 residues. After removal of 3 bases from V and 4 bases from J, the junction contained 9 bases not matched to a gene. The CDR3 region is CASSQGPTSGVYNEQFF. The CDR3 DNA sequence: TGTGCCAGCAGCCAGGGCCCTACTAGCGGGGTTTACAATGAGCAGTTCTTC.

This clonotype has only a few counts. The chain has TRBV4-1 and TRBJ2-7, with D perhaps matching TRBD1 (6 bases). This CDR3 contains 15 residues. Per germline, CDR1 MGHRA and CDR2 YSYEKL. V was shortened by 2 bases and J by 3 bases, with 14 bases between the two germline ends. The CDR3, as DNA: TGCGCCAGCAGCCAACCCCGGGACAAGATCTACGAGCAGTACTTC. Amino acids: CASSQPRDKIYEQYF.

The chain carries TRBV6-1 and TRBJ1-2, with 9 nucleotides matching TRBD1. CDR1 and CDR2 (germline): MNHNS, SASEGT. The CDR3 is made up of 14 amino acids. V shed 3 bases and J 8 bases; nucleotides not matched to a gene: 7. The CDR3: CASSERTGAGGYTF. The CDR3 region has the DNA TGTGCCAGCAGTGAGAGGACAGGGGCCGGAGGCTACACCTTC.

CDR3 coding DNA: TGTGCCAGCTCACCACAGGGGACTAGCACAGATACGCAGTATTTT. As protein: CASSPQGTSTDTQYF. V and J are TRBV18 and TRBJ2-3, with D perhaps matching TRBD2 (6 bases). The V end was cut by 1 base, the J end by 0 bases, with 8 bases between. Germline lookup yields CDR1 KGHSH and CDR2 LQKENI. The CDR3 is made up of 15 amino acids.

This chain joins TRBV14 and TRBJ2-4; perhaps TRBD1 as D (6 bases). The end of the DNA is better explained by TRBJ2-7, so the J call may be wrong. Germline lookup yields CDR1 SGHDN and CDR2 FVKESK. This CDR3 spans 16 amino acids. The CDR3 DNA reads as TGTGCCAGCAGCCCTTTCAGGGGACGTCGTCCATACGAGCAGTACTTC. It is translated as CASSPFRGRRPYEQYF.

This clonotype was picked up a small number of times. J is TRBJ2-1 and V is TRBV6-2 or TRBV6-3, with D unresolved. The CDR3 extends over 13 amino acids. Germline V gene data show CDR1 as MNHEY and CDR2 as SVGEGT. The germline V and J ends were trimmed by 5 bases and 10 bases, with 15 bases remaining between them. The DNA for the CDR3 is TGTGCCAGCAGTCCCCCGACACCTTACGAGCAGTTCTTC. Translated, it gives CASSPPTPYEQFF.

A few counts support this clonotype. The rearrangement joins TRBV4-1 to TRBJ2-1; 10 positions match TRBD2. This CDR3 spans 18 amino acids. With 3 bases clipped from V and 0 bases from J, the junction kept 8 bases outside the gene matches. Germline CDR1 MGHRA, CDR2 YSYEKL. CDR3 loop: CASSQAQAGGSSYNEQFF. The CDR3, as DNA: TGCGCCAGCAGCCAGGCTCAAGCGGGAGGGAGCTCCTACAATGAGCAGTTCTTC.

This chain links TRBV5-4 with TRBJ1-1, with TRBD1 as a possible D gene (5 bases). The germline V gene has CDR1 SGHNT and CDR2 YYREEE (reference sequence). The CDR3 contains 12 residues. V was pared by 4 bases and J by 11 bases, with 15 bases between. The CDR3 region is CASSEQDLVAFF. The CDR3 DNA is TGTGCCAGCAGCGAACAGGACCTCGTCGCTTTCTTT.

The chain has TRBV7-2 and TRBJ2-1; D call uncertain. V dropped 3 bases and J dropped 5 bases, with 11 bases sitting between them. This CDR3 has 14 residues. Germline V lookup: CDR1 SGHTA, CDR2 FQGNSA. The CDR3 nucleotides are TGTGCCAGCAGCTTGCGACCCGGCCACAATGAGCAGTTCTTC. This translates into CASSLRPGHNEQFF.

This clonotype was counted a few times. The chain is built from TRBV20-1 and TRBJ1-2; D is uncertain. Trimming left V 3 bases short and J 7 bases short, with 9 bases between. The CDR3 totals 11 residues. The germline gives CDR1 DFQATT, CDR2 SNEGSKA (reference sequence). DNA for the CDR3: TGCAGTGCTAGCCTGAGGGTTGGCTACACCTTC. Its protein product is CSASLRVGYTF.

This clonotype was counted between two and nine times. This sequence joins TRBV3-1 and TRBJ2-7; 14 positions agree with TRBD2. The end of the DNA aligns better with TRBJ2-5, so the J call may be wrong. Germline CDR1 LGHDT, CDR2 YNNKEL (reference sequence). The CDR3 covers 16 residues. The CDR3 sequence is CASSRRTSGRMETQYF. In DNA, the CDR3 is TGTGCCAGCAGCCGAAGGACTAGCGGGAGGATGGAGACCCAGTACTTC.

Worth noting for this clonotype: A read error may explain this, as a much larger clone is one base away. The V call is TRBV5-1, the J call TRBJ1-2; TRBD1 matches at 7 bases. The germline CDR1 and CDR2 sequences are SGHRS and YFSETQ. The CDR3 has 15 amino acids. Losses at the gene ends were 4 bases for V and 2 bases for J; bases not matched to a gene: 8. The CDR3: CASSHGTAKNYGYTF. The DNA for the CDR3 is TGCGCCAGCAGCCACGGGACAGCAAAGAACTATGGCTACACCTTC.

There are a few counts of this clonotype. The rearrangement joins TRBV6-2 or TRBV6-3 to TRBJ1-5; D is unresolved. CDR1 and CDR2 from the germline V gene are MNHEY and SVGEGT. This CDR3 comprises 15 residues. Trimming shortened V by 6 bases and J by 2 bases, and 14 bases separated the two germline ends. CDR3 sequence: CASSPAMEGNQPQHF. CDR3 sequence (DNA): TGTGCCAGCAGCCCCGCAATGGAGGGCAATCAGCCCCAGCATTTT.

J is TRBJ1-5 and V is TRBV19, with D hard to call. Between the trimmed V and J ends, which lost 6 bases and 10 bases, there was a span of 16 bases. CDR3 length: 13 amino acids. Germline CDR1 reads LNHDA; CDR2 reads SQIVND (reference sequence). CDR3: CASSPTLETPQHF. CDR3 sequence (DNA): TGTGCCAGTAGCCCGACATTGGAGACTCCCCAGCATTTT.

The V call is TRBV7-9, the J call TRBJ2-1; possibly TRBD1 or TRBD2 for D (5 bases each). V was pared by 2 bases and J by 4 bases, with 18 bases between. From germline, CDR1 is SEHNR and CDR2 FQNEAQ (reference sequence). The CDR3 runs 17 residues. The CDR3 sequence: CASSLISGTAAYNEQFF. CDR3 coding DNA: TGTGCCAGCAGCTTAATCTCCGGGACGGCGGCTTACAATGAGCAGTTCTTC.

This clonotype occurred once. V usage is TRBV12-3 or TRBV12-4 and J usage is TRBJ2-7; 12 bases match TRBD2. J lost 0 bases, V lost 6 bases, and 3 bases had no gene match. CDR3 size: 15 residues. CDR3 sequence (DNA): TGTGCCAGCAGAAAACTAGCGGGAGGCTCCTACGAGCAGTACTTC. Translation gives CASRKLAGGSYEQYF.

Concerning this clonotype: Germline is not matched at one junction end, which may reflect a read error. V is TRBV4-1 and J is TRBJ2-3, with D maybe TRBD2 (6 bases). The CDR3 consists of 17 residues. Per germline, CDR1 MGHRA and CDR2 YSYEKL. CDR3 protein: CAGSQDPPGVGPDTQYF. Here the CDR3 DNA reads TGCGCCGGCAGCCAAGATCCCCCGGGAGTTGGCCCAGATACGCAGTATTTT.

The CDR3 DNA follows: TGTGCCAGCAGTTTGCAAGGGGGCGCCCTGAAGGGTGAGCAGTTCTTC. Translated: CASSLQGGALKGEQFF. The V gene is TRBV12-3 or TRBV12-4, the J gene TRBJ2-1; TRBD1 agrees at 7 bases. The V gene end was trimmed by 3 bases and the J gene end by 9 bases; junction bases not matched to a gene: 14. The CDR3 runs to 16 residues.